This TCR beta chain emerged from a study of cytomegalovirus exposure and HLA in healthy donors. PCR primers comprised 60 Vbeta and 13 Jbeta primers. Sequenced by immunoSEQ multiplex PCR; TCRdb stores in-frame clones only, minus some. The sample carries around 140,000 clones, 65% to 85% recorded once. V shed 5 bases, J shed 3 bases, and the junction held 6 bases outside the gene matches. The CDR3 length is 14 residues. Germline CDR1 reads SEHNR; CDR2 reads FQNEAQ (reference sequence). The chain combines TRBV7-9 with TRBJ1-2; 7 nucleotides match TRBD1. The clonotype was recovered from a male donor in good health and CMV-seronegative. Sequences were obtained from PBMCs. The DNA for the CDR3 is TGTGCCAGCAGCCCAAAGACAGGGCACTATGGCTACACCTTC. Its protein is CASSPKTGHYGYTF.